What follows are 25 T cell receptor beta chains derived from one specimen sequenced in a study of shared T cell receptors in the human thymus. Only in-frame clones appear in the TCRdb table, and some are missing; sequencing was by immunoSEQ multiplex PCR. The sample consists of some 720,000 clones, roughly 90% of them appearing once. The data were also submitted as part of a second study, on human thymus T cells.

Input material: thymocytes. These receptors all stem from a boy in the first two years of life with a congenital heart defect.

This rearrangement joins TRBV29-1 to TRBJ2-7; 10 nucleotides align to TRBD2. The V gene end was trimmed by 0 bases and the J gene end by 2 bases; junction bases not matched to a gene: 4. There are 15 residues in the CDR3. The germline V gene encodes CDR1 SQVTM and CDR2 ANQGSEA. The CDR3 spells CSVEDLSGRPYEQYF. The CDR3 bases are TGCAGCGTTGAAGATCTTAGCGGGAGGCCCTACGAGCAGTACTTC.

The chain links TRBV6-5 to TRBJ2-4; TRBD1 agrees at 7 bases. Germline V gene data show CDR1 as MNHEY and CDR2 as SVGAGI. This CDR3 comprises 14 residues. The junction had 7 bases not matched to a gene; V was cut back by 5 bases and J by 6 bases. The CDR3 here is CASSHPQGPNIQYF. The CDR3, as DNA: TGTGCCAGCAGTCACCCACAGGGGCCAAACATTCAGTACTTC.

The gene calls are TRBV7-2 and TRBJ1-1; TRBD1 is a possible D gene (6 bases). The CDR3 sequence is 15 residues long. V was pared by 1 base and J by 0 bases, with 9 bases between. Germline V lookup: CDR1 SGHTA, CDR2 FQGNSA. CDR3 coding DNA: TGTGCCAGCAGCTTAGAGGGGGTTCTGAACACTGAAGCTTTCTTT. This sequence encodes CASSLEGVLNTEAFF.

The V gene is TRBV4-1, the J gene TRBJ2-3; TRBD2 agrees at 8 bases. Germline CDR1 is MGHRA and CDR2 is YSYEKL. The CDR3 length is 17 residues. With V trimmed by 0 bases and J by 1 base, 6 bases remained unmatched. CDR3: CASSQDLREDCTDTQYF. Written as DNA, the CDR3 is TGCGCCAGCAGCCAAGATCTGCGGGAGGATTGCACAGATACGCAGTATTTT.

The CDR3 DNA follows: TGTGCCAGCAGCTTCACGACTAGCGGGAGGTATGAGCAGTTCTTC. As protein: CASSFTTSGRYEQFF. The rearrangement uses TRBV7-2 and TRBJ2-1; 13 bases align to TRBD2. With V trimmed by 3 bases and J by 8 bases, 4 bases remained unmatched. The germline CDR1 and CDR2 sequences are SGHTA and FQGNSA. CDR3 size: 15 residues.

The J gene is TRBJ2-1, the V gene TRBV7-2; maybe TRBD2 (5 bases). V was cut by 0 bases and J by 8 bases, with 17 bases left in between. The length of the CDR3 is 16 residues. Germline values: CDR1 SGHTA, CDR2 FQGNSA. DNA of the CDR3: TGTGCCAGCAGCTTAGCGCTAAGCGGCCCTCCGGATGAGCAGTTCTTC. It codes for CASSLALSGPPDEQFF. Drawing the rest from reference TRBV7-2 and TRBJ2-1, the complete variable domain is GAGVSQSPSNKVTEKGKDVELRCDPISGHTALYWYRQSLGQGLEFLIYFQGNSAPDKSGLPSDRFSAERTGGSVSTLTIQRTQQEDSAVYLCASSLALSGPPDEQFFGPGTRLTVL.

This rearrangement joins TRBV4-1 to TRBJ2-7; 11 bases map to TRBD2. In germline, CDR1 is MGHRA, CDR2 YSYEKL. The CDR3 spans 17 residues. V dropped 6 bases and J dropped 1; count of bases not matched to a gene: 11. The chain's CDR3 is CASSRSGRAMGSYEQYF. The CDR3 coding sequence is TGCGCCAGCAGTCGTAGCGGGAGGGCCATGGGTTCCTACGAGCAGTACTTC.

The chain employs TRBV27 and TRBJ2-3; the match to TRBD2 covers 9 bases. There are 17 residues in the CDR3. Germline CDR1 reads MNHEY; CDR2 reads SMNVEV (reference sequence). V gave up 5 bases and J gave up 1 base; unmatched junction bases: 10. The CDR3 coding sequence is TGTGCCAGCAGTCCTCGTGGCAGGACTAGCGGCACAGATACGCAGTATTTT. Its protein product is CASSPRGRTSGTDTQYF.

The V gene is TRBV19, the J gene TRBJ2-4, with 10 bases matching TRBD2. The CDR3 is made up of 18 amino acids. The V gene end was trimmed by 5 bases and the J gene end by 2 bases; junction bases not matched to a gene: 12. Germline CDR1 reads LNHDA; CDR2 reads SQIVND (reference sequence). The CDR3 is CASSPSGRGVGTKNIQYF. In DNA, the CDR3 is TGTGCCAGTAGTCCTAGCGGGAGAGGCGTCGGGACCAAAAACATTCAGTACTTC.

The CDR3 spells CASSPTGDEQFF. The DNA for the CDR3 is TGTGCCAGCAGCCCAACAGGAGATGAGCAGTTCTTC. The chain is built from TRBV6-1 and TRBJ2-1; tentative D call: TRBD1 (5 bases). Trimming pared 6 bases from V and 8 bases from J, leaving 11 bases between. CDR3 length: 12 amino acids. Germline V lookup: CDR1 MNHNS, CDR2 SASEGT.

The genes are TRBV11-2 and TRBJ2-5, with D perhaps matching TRBD1 (5 bases). The CDR3 is 16 residues long. Germline V gene lookup returns CDR1 SGHAT and CDR2 FQNNGV. V was shortened by 1 base and J by 2 bases, with 14 bases between the two germline ends. Written as DNA, the CDR3 is TGTGCCAGCAGCTTAGTTGACAGAGGTGGGCAAGAGACCCAGTACTTC. As protein: CASSLVDRGGQETQYF. Combining the CDR3 with reference TRBV11-2 and TRBJ2-5 gives the whole variable domain EAGVAQSPRYKIIEKRQSVAFWCNPISGHATLYWYQQILGQGPKLLIQFQNNGVVDDSQLPKDRFSAERLKGVDSTLKIQPAKLEDSAVYLCASSLVDRGGQETQYFGPGTRLLVL.

The chain combines TRBV19 with TRBJ2-1, with 7 bases matching TRBD2. Trimming cost V 5 bases and J 9 bases; bases outside gene matches: 13. This CDR3 contains 15 residues. The germline V gene encodes CDR1 LNHDA and CDR2 SQIVND (reference sequence). The CDR3 is CASSPLVCGRSEQFF. CDR3 bases: TGTGCCAGTAGTCCCCTAGTCTGCGGGAGAAGTGAGCAGTTCTTC.

About this clone: Other DNA variants within this sample encode the same CDR3. In nucleotides, the CDR3 is TGCGCCAGCAGCCAAGATCCAGGGGGGGAGACCCAGTACTTC. This codes for CASSQDPGGETQYF. The gene calls are TRBV4-3 and TRBJ2-5; D possibly corresponds to TRBD1 (7 bases). The V gene's germline CDR1 is LGHNA and CDR2 YSLEER. This CDR3 has 14 residues. V lost 0 bases and J 5 bases, leaving 10 bases between the germline ends.

In nucleotides, the CDR3 is TGTGCCAGCAGTTTAAGTAGTGGAAAGGGGATCGAGACCCAGTACTTC. Translating it yields CASSLSSGKGIETQYF. The V gene is TRBV27, the J gene TRBJ2-5; a weak D match, TRBD1 (5 bases). Germline V CDR1 and CDR2: MNHEY, SMNVEV (reference sequence). The CDR3 has 16 amino acids. Between the trimmed V and J ends, which lost 2 bases and 5 bases, there was a span of 18 bases.

Concerning this clone: The junction shows a germline mismatch at one end, possibly a read error. The CDR3 here is CASAPRASGSYTGELFF. The CDR3 coding sequence is TGTGCCAGCGCCCCAAGGGCTAGCGGGAGTTACACGGGGGAGCTGTTTTTT. The rearrangement joins TRBV4-2 to TRBJ2-2; 10 bases align to TRBD2. CDR3 length: 17 amino acids. Germline V gene sequence: CDR1 LGHNA, CDR2 YNFKEQ.

The rearrangement uses TRBV5-1 and TRBJ2-3, with TRBD2 as a possible D gene (7 bases). Trimming cost V 4 bases and J 2 bases, with 14 bases left between them. The CDR3 loop spans 15 amino acids. Germline-derived CDR1 and CDR2 are SGHRS and YFSETQ. CDR3 nucleotide sequence: TGCGCCAGCAGCCGCCGGGGGGACACCACAGATACGCAGTATTTT. Its translation is CASSRRGDTTDTQYF.

In its sample, this clone was seen a few times. The CDR3 coding sequence is TGCGCCAGCAGCCAAGATGACAGGGGGAGACAGCCCCAGCATTTT. Its translation: CASSQDDRGRQPQHF. The V and J genes are TRBV4-3 and TRBJ1-5, with 9 bases lining up with TRBD1. CDR1 is LGHNA, CDR2 YSLEER, per germline. J gave up 7 bases and V 0 bases, and 4 bases lay outside the gene matches. This CDR3 has 15 residues.

In its sample, this clone was seen once. The V and J genes are TRBV29-1 and TRBJ2-5; maybe TRBD1 (6 bases). This CDR3 spans 13 amino acids. The V end was cut by 1 base, the J end by 5 bases, with 11 bases between. The V gene's germline CDR1 is SQVTM and CDR2 ANQGSEA. CDR3: CSVEAGQRETQYF. DNA for the CDR3: TGCAGCGTTGAAGCAGGACAGCGGGAGACCCAGTACTTC.

The chain uses TRBV28 and TRBJ2-3, with D possibly TRBD2 on 5 matching bases. With 2 bases removed from V and 1 base from J, the gap between germline ends came to 13 bases. The CDR3 has 16 amino acids. Germline CDR1 is MDHEN and CDR2 is SYDVKM. CDR3 sequence: CASSLISGPRTDTQYF. The DNA of the CDR3 is TGTGCCAGCAGTTTAATAAGCGGACCTCGCACAGATACGCAGTATTTT.

V and J are TRBV7-2 and TRBJ1-5; possibly TRBD1 for D (5 bases). The CDR3 runs to 16 residues. Trimming cost V 4 bases and J 6 bases, with 19 bases left between them. Germline CDR1 SGHTA, CDR2 FQGNSA. CDR3 DNA sequence: TGTGCCAGCAGCTCTTTGGGGCACTTCCCGCGTCAGCCCCAGCATTTT. Its protein is CASSSLGHFPRQPQHF. The full variable domain, completed using reference TRBV7-2 and TRBJ1-5, is GAGVSQSPSNKVTEKGKDVELRCDPISGHTALYWYRQSLGQGLEFLIYFQGNSAPDKSGLPSDRFSAERTGGSVSTLTIQRTQQEDSAVYLCASSSLGHFPRQPQHFGDGTRLSIL.

The chain has TRBV5-4 and TRBJ2-7, with D possibly TRBD1 on 6 matching bases. Germline V gene sequence: CDR1 SGHNT, CDR2 YYREEE (reference sequence). The CDR3 sequence is 15 residues long. V lost 0 bases and J lost 5, with 15 bases in between. CDR3: CASSLDPTGSHEQYF. The CDR3 DNA is TGTGCCAGCAGCTTGGACCCTACAGGGTCCCACGAGCAGTACTTC.

The J gene is TRBJ2-7, the V gene TRBV6-5, with D hard to call. Trimming cost V 5 bases and J 1 base, with 12 bases left between them. In germline, CDR1 is MNHEY, CDR2 SVGAGI. The CDR3 has 14 residues. CDR3 loop: CASSTSTDSYEQYF. DNA of the CDR3: TGTGCCAGCAGTACCTCCACAGATTCCTACGAGCAGTACTTC.

The chain joins TRBV30 to TRBJ1-1, with 8 nucleotides matching TRBD1. The CDR3 has 10 residues. Per the germline V gene, CDR1 is GTSNPN and CDR2 is SVGIG (reference sequence). DNA for the CDR3: TGTAAACAGGGGGAAACTGAAGCTTTCTTT. As protein: CKQGETEAFF.

The chain is built from TRBV15 and TRBJ2-7; D is uncertain. This CDR3 comprises 13 residues. Between the trimmed V and J ends, which lost 0 bases and 3 bases, there was a span of 6 bases. Germline V gene sequence: CDR1 LNHNV, CDR2 YYDKDF (reference sequence). CDR3 region: CATSRDSVYEQYF. The CDR3 region has the DNA TGTGCCACCAGCAGAGATTCGGTCTACGAGCAGTACTTC. Variable domain in full (rest from reference TRBV15 and TRBJ2-7): DAMVIQNPRYQVTQFGKPVTLSCSQTLNHNVMYWYQQKSSQAPKLLFHYYDKDFNNEADTPDNFQSRRPNTSFCFLDIRSPGLGDTAMYLCATSRDSVYEQYFGPGTRLTVT.

This chain connects TRBV7-9 to TRBJ2-1; TRBD2 matches at 8 bases. The CDR3 spans 16 residues. The V and J ends lost 1 base and 6 bases, in that order; junction bases with no gene match: 8. CDR1 and CDR2 (germline): SEHNR, FQNEAQ (reference sequence). The CDR3 sequence: CASSLVGAGACNEQFF. CDR3 in DNA: TGTGCCAGCAGCTTAGTCGGAGCGGGAGCTTGCAATGAGCAGTTCTTC.